This T cell receptor beta chain was profiled in a study of human versus mouse CDR3 diversity and MHC coevolution. This CDR3 has 12 residues. Looked up from germline, CDR1 is SGHTS and CDR2 is YDEGEE. The V gene end was trimmed by 4 bases and the J gene end by 13 bases; junction bases not matched to a gene: 6. About this clone itself: What it binds is unknown.

Sequencing used immunoSEQ multiplex PCR; TCRdb keeps in-frame clones, though not all of them. In the table there are tens of thousands of clones, 85% to 95% of which are singletons. Study results and caveats: Compared with mice, human CDR3s carried more deletions and insertions on average.

This receptor was identified in a person aged 55-75 years in good health. This chain uses TRBV5-8 with TRBJ2-5, with 11 positions matching TRBD2. The sample was naive CD4+ T cells from blood. Subset here: CD45RO-negative CD62L-positive naive CD4 T cells. CDR3 region: CASSPRLAGMYF. As DNA, the CDR3 is TGTGCCAGCAGCCCGCGACTAGCGGGAATGTACTTC.